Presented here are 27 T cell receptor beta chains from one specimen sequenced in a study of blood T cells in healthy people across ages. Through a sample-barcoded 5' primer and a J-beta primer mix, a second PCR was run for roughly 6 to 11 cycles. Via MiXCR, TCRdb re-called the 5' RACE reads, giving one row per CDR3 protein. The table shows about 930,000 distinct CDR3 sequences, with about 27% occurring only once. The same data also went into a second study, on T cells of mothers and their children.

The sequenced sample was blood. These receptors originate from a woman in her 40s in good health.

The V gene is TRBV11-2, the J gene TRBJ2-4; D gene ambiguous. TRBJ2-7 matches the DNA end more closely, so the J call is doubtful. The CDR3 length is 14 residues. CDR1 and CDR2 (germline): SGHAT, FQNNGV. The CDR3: CASSLVPRNYEQYF. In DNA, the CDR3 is TGTGCCAGCAGCTTAGTCCCCCGTAATTACGAGCAGTACTTC.

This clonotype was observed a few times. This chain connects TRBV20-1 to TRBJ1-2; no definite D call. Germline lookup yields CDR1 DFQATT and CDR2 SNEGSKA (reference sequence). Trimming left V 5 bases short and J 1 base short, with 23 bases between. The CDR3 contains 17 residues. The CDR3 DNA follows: TGCAGTGCTTCGCGAGTCGGGGTCCTGACTATTAACTATGGCTACACCTTC. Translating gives CSASRVGVLTINYGYTF.

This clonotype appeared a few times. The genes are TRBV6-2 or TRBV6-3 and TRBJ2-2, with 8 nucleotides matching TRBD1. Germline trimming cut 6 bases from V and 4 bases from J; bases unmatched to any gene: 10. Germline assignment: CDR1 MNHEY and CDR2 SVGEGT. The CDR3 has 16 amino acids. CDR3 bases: TGTGCCAGCAGCCGAGGCAGGGGGCCTGGCACCGGGGAGCTGTTTTTT. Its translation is CASSRGRGPGTGELFF.

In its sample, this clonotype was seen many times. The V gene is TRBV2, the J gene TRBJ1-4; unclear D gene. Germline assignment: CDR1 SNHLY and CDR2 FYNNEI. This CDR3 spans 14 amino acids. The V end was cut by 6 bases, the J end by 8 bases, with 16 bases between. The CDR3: CASSDVRLFEKLFF. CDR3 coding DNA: TGTGCCAGCAGCGACGTCAGGTTATTCGAAAAACTGTTTTTT.

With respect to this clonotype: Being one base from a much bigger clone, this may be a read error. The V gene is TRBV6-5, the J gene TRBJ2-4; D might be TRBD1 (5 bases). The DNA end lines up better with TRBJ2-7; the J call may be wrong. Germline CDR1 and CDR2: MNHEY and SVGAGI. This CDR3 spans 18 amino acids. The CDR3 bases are TGTGCCAGCAGTTATCCCCCAAAATGGACAATCGAATGCTACGAGCAGTACTTC. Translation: CASSYPPKWTIECYEQYF.

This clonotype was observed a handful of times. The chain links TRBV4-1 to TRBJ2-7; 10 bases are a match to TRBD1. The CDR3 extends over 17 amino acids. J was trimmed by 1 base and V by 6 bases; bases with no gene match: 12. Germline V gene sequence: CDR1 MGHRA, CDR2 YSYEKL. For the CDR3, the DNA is TGCGCCAGCAGTCTCACCTCCGGGACAGGGGTTTCCTACGAGCAGTACTTC. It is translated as CASSLTSGTGVSYEQYF.

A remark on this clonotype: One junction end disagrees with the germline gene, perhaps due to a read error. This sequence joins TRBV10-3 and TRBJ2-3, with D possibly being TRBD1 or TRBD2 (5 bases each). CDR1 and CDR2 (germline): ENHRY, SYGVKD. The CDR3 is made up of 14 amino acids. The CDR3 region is CAIALGTDTDMQYF. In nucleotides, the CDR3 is TGTGCCATCGCCCTCGGGACGGACACAGATATGCAGTATTTT.

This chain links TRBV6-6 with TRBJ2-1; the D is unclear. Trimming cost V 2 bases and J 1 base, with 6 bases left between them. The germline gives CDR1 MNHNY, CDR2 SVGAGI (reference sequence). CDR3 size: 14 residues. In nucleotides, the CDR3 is TGTGCCAGCAGTTACGACGGATCCTACAATGAGCAGTTCTTC. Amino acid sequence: CASSYDGSYNEQFF.

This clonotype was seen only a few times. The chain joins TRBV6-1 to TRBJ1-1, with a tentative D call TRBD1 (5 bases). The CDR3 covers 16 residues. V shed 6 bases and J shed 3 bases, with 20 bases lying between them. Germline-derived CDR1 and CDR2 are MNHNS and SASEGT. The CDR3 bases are TGTGCCAGCAGGCAAATAAATTGGATAGGGGACACTGAAGCTTTCTTT. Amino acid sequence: CASRQINWIGDTEAFF.

CDR3 DNA sequence: TGCAGCGCTCCGGTGGGGGGAGCGAACACCGGGGAGCTGTTTTTT. Encoded protein: CSAPVGGANTGELFF. The chain is built from TRBV29-1 and TRBJ2-2, with D perhaps matching TRBD2 (6 bases). Germline CDR1 reads SQVTM; CDR2 reads ANQGSEA. The CDR3 has 15 residues. Trimming cost V 7 bases and J 0 bases, with 15 bases left between them.

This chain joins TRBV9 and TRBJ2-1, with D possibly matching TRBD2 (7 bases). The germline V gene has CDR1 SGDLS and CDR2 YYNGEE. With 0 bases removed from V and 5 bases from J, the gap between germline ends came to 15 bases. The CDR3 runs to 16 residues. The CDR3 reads CASSVDLGGGHNEQFF. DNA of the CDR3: TGTGCCAGCAGCGTAGATCTAGGCGGGGGCCACAATGAGCAGTTCTTC. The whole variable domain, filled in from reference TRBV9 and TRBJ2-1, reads DSGVTQTPKHLITATGQRVTLRCSPRSGDLSVYWYQQSLDQGLQFLIQYYNGEERAKGNILERFSAQQFPDLHSELNLSSLELGDSALYFCASSVDLGGGHNEQFFGPGTRLTVL.

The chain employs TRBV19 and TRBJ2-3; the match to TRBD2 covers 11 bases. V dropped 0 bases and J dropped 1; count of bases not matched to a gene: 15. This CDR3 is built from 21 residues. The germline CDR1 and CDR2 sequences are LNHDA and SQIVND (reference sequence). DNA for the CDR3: TGTGCCAGTAGTATAGATTCGATGGGTGTACTACTAGCGGGGGGCACAGATACGCAGTATTTT. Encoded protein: CASSIDSMGVLLAGGTDTQYF. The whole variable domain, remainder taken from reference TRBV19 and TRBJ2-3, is DGGITQSPKYLFRKEGQNVTLSCEQNLNHDAMYWYRQDPGQGLRLIYYSQIVNDFQKGDIAEGYSVSREKKESFPLTVTSAQKNPTAFYLCASSIDSMGVLLAGGTDTQYFGPGTRLTVL.

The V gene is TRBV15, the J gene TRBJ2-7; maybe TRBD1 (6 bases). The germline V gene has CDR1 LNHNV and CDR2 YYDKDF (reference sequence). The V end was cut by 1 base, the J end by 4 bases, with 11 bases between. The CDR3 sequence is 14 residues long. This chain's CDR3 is CATSRGQATYEQYF. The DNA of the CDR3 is TGTGCCACCAGCAGAGGACAGGCAACTTACGAGCAGTACTTC.

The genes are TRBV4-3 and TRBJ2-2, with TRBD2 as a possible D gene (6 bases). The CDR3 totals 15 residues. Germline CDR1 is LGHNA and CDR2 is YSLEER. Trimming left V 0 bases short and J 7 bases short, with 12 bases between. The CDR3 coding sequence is TGCGCCAGCAGCCAAGATGCCCTAGCGAGCGGGGAGCTGTTTTTT. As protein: CASSQDALASGELFF.

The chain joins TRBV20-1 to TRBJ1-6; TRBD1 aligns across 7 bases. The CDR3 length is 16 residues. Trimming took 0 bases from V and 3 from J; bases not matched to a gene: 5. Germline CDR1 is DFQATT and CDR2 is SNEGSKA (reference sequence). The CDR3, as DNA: TGCAGTGCTAGAGATTCCAGGGGGATCTATAATTCACCCCTCCACTTT. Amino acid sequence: CSARDSRGIYNSPLHF.

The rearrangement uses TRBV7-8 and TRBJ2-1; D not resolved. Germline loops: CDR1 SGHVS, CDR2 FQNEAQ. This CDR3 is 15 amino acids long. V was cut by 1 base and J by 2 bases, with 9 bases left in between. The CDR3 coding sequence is TGTGCCAGCAGCTTAGACCTGAGTACCTACAATGAGCAGTTCTTC. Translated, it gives CASSLDLSTYNEQFF.

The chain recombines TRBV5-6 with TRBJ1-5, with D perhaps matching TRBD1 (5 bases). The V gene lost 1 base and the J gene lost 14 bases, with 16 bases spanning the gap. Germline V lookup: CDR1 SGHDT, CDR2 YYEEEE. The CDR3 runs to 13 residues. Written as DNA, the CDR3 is TGTGCCAGCAGCTTGTGGCGAATACAGGCCAAGCATTTT. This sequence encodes CASSLWRIQAKHF.

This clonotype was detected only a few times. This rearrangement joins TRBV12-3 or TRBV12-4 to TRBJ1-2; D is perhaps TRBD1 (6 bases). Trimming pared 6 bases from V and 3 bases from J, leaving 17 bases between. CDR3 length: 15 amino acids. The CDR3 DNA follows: TGTGCCAGCAGCCCGGGACACGGTACCTACTATGGCTACACCTTC. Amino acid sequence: CASSPGHGTYYGYTF.

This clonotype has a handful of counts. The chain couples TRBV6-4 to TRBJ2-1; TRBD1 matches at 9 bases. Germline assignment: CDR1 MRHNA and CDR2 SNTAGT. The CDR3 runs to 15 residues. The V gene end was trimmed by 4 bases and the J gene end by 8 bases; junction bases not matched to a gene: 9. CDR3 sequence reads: CASSGTGEKGHEQFF. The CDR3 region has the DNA TGTGCCAGCAGTGGGACAGGGGAGAAAGGCCATGAGCAGTTCTTC.

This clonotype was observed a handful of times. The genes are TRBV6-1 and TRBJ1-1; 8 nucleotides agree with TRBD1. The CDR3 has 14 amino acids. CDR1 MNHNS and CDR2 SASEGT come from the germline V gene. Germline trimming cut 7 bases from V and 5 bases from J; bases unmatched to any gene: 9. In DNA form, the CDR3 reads TGTGCCAGCACCCTACAGGGGGTTGGTACTGAAGCTTTCTTT. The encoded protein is CASTLQGVGTEAFF.

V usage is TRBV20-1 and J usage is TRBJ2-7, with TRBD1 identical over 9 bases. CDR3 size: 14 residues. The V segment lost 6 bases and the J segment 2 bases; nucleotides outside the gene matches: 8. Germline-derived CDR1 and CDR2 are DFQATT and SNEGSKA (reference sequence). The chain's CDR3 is CSATGQGSPYEQYF. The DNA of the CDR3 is TGCAGTGCGACCGGACAGGGGTCCCCCTACGAGCAGTACTTC.

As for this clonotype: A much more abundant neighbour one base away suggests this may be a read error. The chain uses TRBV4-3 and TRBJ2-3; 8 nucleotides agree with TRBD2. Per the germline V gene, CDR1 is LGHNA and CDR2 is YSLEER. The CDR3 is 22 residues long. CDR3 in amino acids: CASSQDIAPGSRGRPGTDAQYF. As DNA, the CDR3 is TGCGCCAGCAGCCAAGATATCGCCCCCGGGAGCCGCGGGAGGCCCGGCACAGATGCGCAGTATTTT.

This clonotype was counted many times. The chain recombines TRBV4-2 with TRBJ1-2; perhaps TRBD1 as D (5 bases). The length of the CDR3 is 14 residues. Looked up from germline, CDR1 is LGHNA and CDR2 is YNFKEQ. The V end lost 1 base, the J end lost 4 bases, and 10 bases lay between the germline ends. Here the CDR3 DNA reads TGTGCCAGCAGCCAAGGGGGCCTAATCTATGGCTACACCTTC. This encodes CASSQGGLIYGYTF.

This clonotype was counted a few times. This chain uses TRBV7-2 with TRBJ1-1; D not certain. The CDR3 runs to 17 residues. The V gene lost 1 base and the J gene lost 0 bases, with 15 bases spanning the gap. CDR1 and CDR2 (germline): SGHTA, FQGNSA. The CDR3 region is CASSLVAPVILNTEAFF. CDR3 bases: TGTGCCAGCAGCTTAGTTGCCCCAGTTATTCTGAACACTGAAGCTTTCTTT.

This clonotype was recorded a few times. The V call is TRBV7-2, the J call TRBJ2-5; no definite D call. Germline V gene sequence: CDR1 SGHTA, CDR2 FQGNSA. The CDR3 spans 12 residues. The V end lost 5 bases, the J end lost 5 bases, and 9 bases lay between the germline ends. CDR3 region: CASSPHSETQYF. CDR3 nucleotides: TGTGCCAGCAGCCCCCACTCGGAGACCCAGTACTTC.

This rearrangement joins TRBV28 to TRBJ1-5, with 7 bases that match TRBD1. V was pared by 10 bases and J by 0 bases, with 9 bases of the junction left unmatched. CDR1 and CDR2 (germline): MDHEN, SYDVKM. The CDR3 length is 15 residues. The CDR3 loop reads CAISGTEDSNQPQHF. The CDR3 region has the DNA TGTGCCATCTCCGGGACAGAAGATAGCAATCAGCCCCAGCATTTT.

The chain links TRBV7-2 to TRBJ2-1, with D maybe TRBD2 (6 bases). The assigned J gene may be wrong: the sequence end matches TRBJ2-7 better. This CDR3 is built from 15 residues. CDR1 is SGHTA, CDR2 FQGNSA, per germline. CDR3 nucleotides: TGTGCCAGCAGCCCTGCTAGCGCCTCCTACAATGAGCAGTACTTC. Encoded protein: CASSPASASYNEQYF.